This T cell receptor beta chain comes out of a study of cytomegalovirus exposure and HLA in healthy donors. Study-wide findings and caveats: A highly shared variant cluster was judged a likely technical artifact.

With respect to this clone: The target antigen is unknown.

PCR primers comprised 60 Vbeta and 13 Jbeta primers. Profiling relied on immunoSEQ multiplex PCR, and the TCRdb table lists in-frame clones only, not all of them. In total, the table holds about 130,000 clones. Sequenced sample: PBMCs. The clonotype comes from an older woman in good health and CMV-seronegative.

The CDR3 DNA reads TGTGCCAGCACATCCCCCTTACCGAGCGGGGTGACCTACGAGCAGTACTTC. Translated, it gives CASTSPLPSGVTYEQYF. This chain uses TRBV28 with TRBJ2-7; TRBD2 matches at 7 bases. J was trimmed by 2 bases and V by 7 bases; bases with no gene match: 17. Germline loops: CDR1 MDHEN, CDR2 SYDVKM. The CDR3 is made up of 17 amino acids.